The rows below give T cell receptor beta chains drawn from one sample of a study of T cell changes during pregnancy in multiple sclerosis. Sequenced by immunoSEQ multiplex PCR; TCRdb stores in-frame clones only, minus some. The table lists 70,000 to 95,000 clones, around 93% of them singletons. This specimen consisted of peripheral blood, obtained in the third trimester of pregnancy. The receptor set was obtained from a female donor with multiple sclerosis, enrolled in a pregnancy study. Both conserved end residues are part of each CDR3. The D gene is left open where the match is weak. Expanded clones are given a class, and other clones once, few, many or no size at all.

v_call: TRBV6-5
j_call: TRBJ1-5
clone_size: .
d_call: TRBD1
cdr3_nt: TGTGCCAGCAGAAACACAGGGGGCAATCAGCCCCAGCATTTT
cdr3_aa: CASRNTGGNQPQHF

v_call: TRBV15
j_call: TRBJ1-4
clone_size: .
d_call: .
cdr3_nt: TGTGCCACCAGCAGAGATGGAAGGGGTGTTAATGAAAAACTGTTTTTT
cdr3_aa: CATSRDGRGVNEKLFF

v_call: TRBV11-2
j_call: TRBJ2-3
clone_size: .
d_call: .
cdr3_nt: TGTGCCAGCAGCCCCGGGCTTGGAGGGGGGGCAGATACGCAGTATTTT
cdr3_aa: CASSPGLGGGADTQYF

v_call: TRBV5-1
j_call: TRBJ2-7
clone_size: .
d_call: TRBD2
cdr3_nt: TGCGCCAGCAGCTTGGAGGCTAGCGGGAGGACCAGCTCCTACGAGCAGTACTTC
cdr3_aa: CASSLEASGRTSSYEQYF

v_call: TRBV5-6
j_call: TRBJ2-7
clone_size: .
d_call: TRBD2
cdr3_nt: TGTGCCAGCAGGAACCTACTAGCGGGAGTTGGCAACGAGCAGTACTTC
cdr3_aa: CASRNLLAGVGNEQYF

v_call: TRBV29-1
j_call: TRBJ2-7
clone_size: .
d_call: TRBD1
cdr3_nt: TGCAGCGTTGTCTGGGACAGGGGCGAGCAGTACTTC
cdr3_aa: CSVVWDRGEQYF

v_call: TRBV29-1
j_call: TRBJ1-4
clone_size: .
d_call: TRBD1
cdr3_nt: TGCAGCGTTGAAGGGGGACAGGGGGCTGAAAAACTGTTTTTT
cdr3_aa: CSVEGGQGAEKLFF

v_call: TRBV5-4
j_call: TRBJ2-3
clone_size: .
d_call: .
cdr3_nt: TGTGCCAGCAGCTTGGTGCGAGCAGATACGCAGTATTTT
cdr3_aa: CASSLVRADTQYF

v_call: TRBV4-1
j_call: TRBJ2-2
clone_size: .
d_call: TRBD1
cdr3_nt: TGCGCCAGCAGCCATGGAGGGATTTGGCAGGGGGCTGGCGGGGAGCTGTTTTTT
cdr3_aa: CASSHGGIWQGAGGELFF

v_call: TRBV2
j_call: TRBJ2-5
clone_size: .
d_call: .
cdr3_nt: TGTGCCAGCAGACTACGCCGCGAGACGACCCGGAAGACCCAGTACTTC
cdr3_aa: CASRLRRETTRKTQYF

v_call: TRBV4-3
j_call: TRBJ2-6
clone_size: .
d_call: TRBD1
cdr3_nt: TGCGCCAGCAGCCCTACGACAGGGGGCGTATCTGGGGCCAACGTCCTGACTTTC
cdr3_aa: CASSPTTGGVSGANVLTF

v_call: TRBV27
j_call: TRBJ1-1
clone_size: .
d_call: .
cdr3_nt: TGTGCCAGCGGACCCAGGGGTGCTTCTGAAGCTTTCTTT
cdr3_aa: CASGPRGASEAFF

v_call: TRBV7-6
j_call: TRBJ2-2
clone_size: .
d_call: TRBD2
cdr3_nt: TGTGCCAGCAGCCAACCTCAAGCGGGAGGGGCCGGGGAGCTGTTTTTT
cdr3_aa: CASSQPQAGGAGELFF

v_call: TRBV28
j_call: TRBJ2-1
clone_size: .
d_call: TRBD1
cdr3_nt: TGTGCCAGCAGCCTGCAGACAGGGGTGGAGGAGCAGTTCTTC
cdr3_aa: CASSLQTGVEEQFF

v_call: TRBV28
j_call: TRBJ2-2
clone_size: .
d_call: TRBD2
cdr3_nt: TGTGCCAGCAGTTTAAGTGGGACTAGGATCCCGGGGGAGCTGTTTTTT
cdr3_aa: CASSLSGTRIPGELFF

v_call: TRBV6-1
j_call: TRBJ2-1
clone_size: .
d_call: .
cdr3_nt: TGTGCCAGCAGTGAAGGTCCTCCTGCCTACAATGAGCAGTTCTTC
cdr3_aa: CASSEGPPAYNEQFF

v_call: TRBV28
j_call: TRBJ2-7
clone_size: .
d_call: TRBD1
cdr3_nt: TGTGCCAGCAGGTCAGGGGGACCTAACGAGCAGTACTTC
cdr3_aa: CASRSGGPNEQYF

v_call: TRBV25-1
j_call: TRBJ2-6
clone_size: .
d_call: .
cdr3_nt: TGTGCCAGCAGTGAACACCGGGGGTCCGGGGCCAACGTCCTGACTTTC
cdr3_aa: CASSEHRGSGANVLTF

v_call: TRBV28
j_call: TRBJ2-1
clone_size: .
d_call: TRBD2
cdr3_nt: TGTGCCAGCAGAAGTAGCGGGTATTACAATGAGCAGTTCTTC
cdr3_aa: CASRSSGYYNEQFF

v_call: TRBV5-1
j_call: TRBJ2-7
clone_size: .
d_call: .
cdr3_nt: TGCGCCAGCAGCTTGGAAGGGGGGGAGTGGGAGCAGTACTTC
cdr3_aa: CASSLEGGEWEQYF

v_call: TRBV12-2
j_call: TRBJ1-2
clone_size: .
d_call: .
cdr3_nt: TGTGCAAGTCGCTTAATTGGGACAGGGTGGCGGTACTATGGCTACACCTTC
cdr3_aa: CASRLIGTGWRYYGYTF

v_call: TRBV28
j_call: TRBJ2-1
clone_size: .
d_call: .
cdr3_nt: TGTGCCAGCAGTTTAGATGCTATATCCTCCTACAATGAGCAGTTCTTC
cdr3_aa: CASSLDAISSYNEQFF

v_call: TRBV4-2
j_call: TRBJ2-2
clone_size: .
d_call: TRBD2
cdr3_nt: TGTGCCAGCAGCCAGGGACTAGCGGGGGTGACGACCGGGGAGCTGTTTTTT
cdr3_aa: CASSQGLAGVTTGELFF

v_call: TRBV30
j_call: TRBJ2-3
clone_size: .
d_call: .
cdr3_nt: TGTGCCTGGAGTTCTGGCGGGGGCGCAGATACGCAGTATTTT
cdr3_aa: CAWSSGGGADTQYF

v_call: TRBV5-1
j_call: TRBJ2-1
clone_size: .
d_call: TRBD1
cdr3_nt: TGCGCCAGCAGCGGCCGGGACAGGGGGCAGGATGAGCAGTTCTTC
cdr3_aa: CASSGRDRGQDEQFF

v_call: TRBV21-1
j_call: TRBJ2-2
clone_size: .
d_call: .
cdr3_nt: TGTGCCAGCAGCAAAGAGGTGCGTATGGGCGGGAGGGCGCCTGGGGAGCTGTTTTTT
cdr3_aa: CASSKEVRMGGRAPGELFF

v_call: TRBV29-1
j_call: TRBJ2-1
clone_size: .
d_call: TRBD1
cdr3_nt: TGCAGCGTTGAGGGGACAGGGAAGGGGCGGAGGGGAACTGAGCAGTTCTTC
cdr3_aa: CSVEGTGKGRRGTEQFF

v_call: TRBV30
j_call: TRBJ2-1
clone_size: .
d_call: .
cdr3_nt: TGTGCCTGGGAGGGCTCTAGTAGGGTTGAGCAGTTCTTC
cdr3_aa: CAWEGSSRVEQFF

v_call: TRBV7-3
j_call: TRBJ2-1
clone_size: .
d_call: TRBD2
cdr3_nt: TGTGCCAGCAGCGTAGTGGGGAGGGCGGGGAATGAGCAGTTCTTC
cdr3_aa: CASSVVGRAGNEQFF

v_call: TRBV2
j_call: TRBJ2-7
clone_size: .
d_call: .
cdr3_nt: TGTGCCAGCAGTGGAGTGATGAGTTACGAGCAGTACTTC
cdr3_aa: CASSGVMSYEQYF

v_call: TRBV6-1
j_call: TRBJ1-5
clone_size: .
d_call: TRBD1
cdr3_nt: TGTGCCAGCATCCTACGGAGGGGGCAAGAGCCCCAGCATTTT
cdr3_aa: CASILRRGQEPQHF

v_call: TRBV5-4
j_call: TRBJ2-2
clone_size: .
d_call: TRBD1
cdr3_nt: TGTGCCAGCAGCGGTCCGGGACAGGGTAGTCTCACCGGGGAGCTGTTTTTT
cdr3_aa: CASSGPGQGSLTGELFF

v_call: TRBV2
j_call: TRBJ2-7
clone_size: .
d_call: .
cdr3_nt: TGTGCCAGCAGAAAGTGGGGGGAAGGAGTTTACGAGCAGTACTTC
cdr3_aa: CASRKWGEGVYEQYF

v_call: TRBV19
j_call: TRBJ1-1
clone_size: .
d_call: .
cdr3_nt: TGTGCCAGTAGTTTACAGATCATGAACACTGAAGCTTTCTTT
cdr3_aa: CASSLQIMNTEAFF

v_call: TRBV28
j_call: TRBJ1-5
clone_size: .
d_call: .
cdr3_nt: TGTGCCAGCAGTTTATCCGGCACAGTTATTAGCAATCAGCCCCAGCATTTT
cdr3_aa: CASSLSGTVISNQPQHF

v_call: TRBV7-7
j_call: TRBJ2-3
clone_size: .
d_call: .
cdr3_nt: TGTGCTAGCAGCCCAGGCCCTCCACGCACAGATACGCAGTATTTT
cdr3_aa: CASSPGPPRTDTQYF

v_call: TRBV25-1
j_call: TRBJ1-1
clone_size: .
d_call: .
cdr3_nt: TGTGCCAGCAGTGACAGTATTGAAGCTTTCTTT
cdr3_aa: CASSDSIEAFF

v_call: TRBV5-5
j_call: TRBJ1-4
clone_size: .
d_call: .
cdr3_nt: TGTGCCAGCAGCCTAAATCCCCCGAGGTCTAATGAAAAACTGTTTTTT
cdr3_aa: CASSLNPPRSNEKLFF

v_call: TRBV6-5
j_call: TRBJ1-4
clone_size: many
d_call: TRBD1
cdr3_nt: TGTGCCAGCAGGTTGACAGGGTTGGGAGAAAAACTGTTTTTT
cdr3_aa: CASRLTGLGEKLFF

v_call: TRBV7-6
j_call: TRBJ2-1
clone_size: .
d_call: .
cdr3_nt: TGTGCCAGCACAATCGGCTCCTACAATGAGCAGTTCTTC
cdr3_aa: CASTIGSYNEQFF

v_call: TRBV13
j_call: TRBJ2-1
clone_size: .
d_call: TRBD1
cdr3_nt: TGTGCCAGCAGCGCGGTCCCTGGACAGGGCCGCAATGAGCAGTTCTTC
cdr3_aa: CASSAVPGQGRNEQFF

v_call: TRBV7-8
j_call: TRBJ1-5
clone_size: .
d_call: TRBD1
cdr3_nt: TGTGCCAGCAGCCCGGGACAGGATTGGGATTTGCAGCCCCAGCATTTT
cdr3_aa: CASSPGQDWDLQPQHF

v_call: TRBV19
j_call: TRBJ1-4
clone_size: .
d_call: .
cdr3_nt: TGTGCCAGTCTGGGGGCGACTAATGAAAAACTGTTTTTT
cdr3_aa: CASLGATNEKLFF

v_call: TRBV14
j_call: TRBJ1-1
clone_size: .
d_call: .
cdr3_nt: TGTGCCAGCAGCCAAATGAGGGGGACTGAAGCTTTCTTT
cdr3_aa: CASSQMRGTEAFF

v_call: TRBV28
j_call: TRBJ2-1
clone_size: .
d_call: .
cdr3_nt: TGTGCCAGCAGTCGTGAGCCTTCCTACAATGAGCAGTTCTTC
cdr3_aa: CASSREPSYNEQFF

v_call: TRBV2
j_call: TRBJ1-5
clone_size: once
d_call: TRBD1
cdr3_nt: TGTGCCAGCAGTGGGGGACAGGACAATCAGCCCCAGCATTTT
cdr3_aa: CASSGGQDNQPQHF

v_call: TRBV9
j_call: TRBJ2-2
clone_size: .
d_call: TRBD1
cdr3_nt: TGTGCCAGCAGGCCCGGGACAGGGGGCACCGGGGAGCTGTTTTTT
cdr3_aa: CASRPGTGGTGELFF

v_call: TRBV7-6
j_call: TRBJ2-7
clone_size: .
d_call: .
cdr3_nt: TGTGCCAGCAGCTTAATGGGGTCAGGGGGTAGACTAGGAAGTCGGAACGAGCAGTACTTC
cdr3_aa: CASSLMGSGGRLGSRNEQYF

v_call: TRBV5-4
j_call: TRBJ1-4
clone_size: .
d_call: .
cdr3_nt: TGTGCCAGCAGCTTTGGGGGAGGTGCAACTAATGAAAAACTGTTTTTT
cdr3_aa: CASSFGGGATNEKLFF

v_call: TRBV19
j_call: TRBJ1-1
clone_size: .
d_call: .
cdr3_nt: TGTGCCAGTAGTATGTATGGAGTTAGCACTGAAGCTTTCTTT
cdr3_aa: CASSMYGVSTEAFF

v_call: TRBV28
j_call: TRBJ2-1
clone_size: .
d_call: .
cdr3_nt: TGTGCCAGCAGTTTAAGGGGACTTAAATACAATGAGCAGTTCTTC
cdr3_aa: CASSLRGLKYNEQFF

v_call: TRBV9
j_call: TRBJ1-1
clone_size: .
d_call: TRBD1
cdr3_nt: TGTGCCACTCACAGGGGAAGAGCTTTCTTT
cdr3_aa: CATHRGRAFF